A selection of T cell receptor beta chains follows, all from one sample in a study of STAT3 mutations in large granular lymphocyte leukemia. Using immunoSEQ multiplex PCR, the repertoire was profiled, and TCRdb retains in-frame clones only, with some absent. Here the sample spans roughly 4,000 clones, about three fifths being singletons. Sequences were obtained from peripheral blood mononuclear cells. These receptors originate from a man in his sixties with T-cell large granular lymphocyte leukemia. Some clones in this sample may be carry-over from other donors' samples. Both conserved end residues are part of each CDR3. D genes are given only for firm matches. For some rows the clone size is stated as once, few or many, or as a class when expanded; others skip it.

D: NA
size: NA
J: TRBJ1-1
V: TRBV5-4
DNA: TGTGCCAGCAGCTTGGGAGACAACACTGAAGCTTTCTTT
CDR3: CASSLGDNTEAFF

D: TRBD2
size: NA
J: TRBJ2-7
V: TRBV5-1
DNA: TGCGCCAGCAGCTCCGGACTAGCGGGCTCCTACGAGCAGTACTTC
CDR3: CASSSGLAGSYEQYF

D: TRBD1
size: NA
J: TRBJ1-5
V: TRBV29-1
DNA: TGCAGCGTCGGGACAGGGGCAAATCAGCCCCAGCATTTT
CDR3: CSVGTGANQPQHF

D: NA
size: NA
J: TRBJ1-6
V: TRBV5-4
DNA: TGTGCCAGCAGCTTCGGGACACATTCACCCCTCCACTTT
CDR3: CASSFGTHSPLHF

D: NA
size: NA
J: TRBJ1-2
V: TRBV5-1
DNA: TGCGCCAGCAGCTTGGGTGGAAGCGGATATGGCTACACCTTC
CDR3: CASSLGGSGYGYTF

D: NA
size: NA
J: TRBJ1-1
V: TRBV18
DNA: TGTGCCAGCTCACCACCAAGGGGGGGGAATCTAGCTTTCTTT
CDR3: CASSPPRGGNLAFF

D: NA
size: NA
J: TRBJ1-5
V: TRBV18
DNA: TGTGCCAGCTCGCCGATGGGGGATAGCAATCAGCCCCAGCATTTT
CDR3: CASSPMGDSNQPQHF

D: TRBD2
size: NA
J: TRBJ2-1
V: TRBV6-5
DNA: TGTGCCAGCAGCCACCCTCGGGGGGGAATGAATGAGCAGTTCTTC
CDR3: CASSHPRGGMNEQFF

D: NA
size: NA
J: TRBJ1-5
V: TRBV6-6
DNA: TGTGCCAGCAGTTACGGGATGCCCAATCAGCCCCAGCATTTT
CDR3: CASSYGMPNQPQHF

D: NA
size: NA
J: TRBJ2-1
V: TRBV9
DNA: TGTGCCAGCGAGGGCGCAGGGCGTCTGTTCTTC
CDR3: CASEGAGRLFF

D: NA
size: NA
J: TRBJ2-1
V: TRBV18
DNA: TGTGCCAGCACCTACAGGTACAATGAGCAGTTCTTC
CDR3: CASTYRYNEQFF

D: NA
size: once
J: TRBJ2-7
V: TRBV27
DNA: TGTGCCAGCAGCGTGAACCCCGCAATGTACGAGCAGTACTTC
CDR3: CASSVNPAMYEQYF

D: NA
size: NA
J: TRBJ2-7
V: TRBV5-1
DNA: TGCGCCAGCAGCTTGACAGGGACCTACGAGCAGTACTTC
CDR3: CASSLTGTYEQYF

D: NA
size: few
J: TRBJ1-2
V: TRBV7-9
DNA: TGTGCCAGCAGCTTGGGGGGAGTCAGAGGCTACACCTTC
CDR3: CASSLGGVRGYTF

D: TRBD1
size: NA
J: TRBJ1-5
V: TRBV28
DNA: TGTGCCAGCGGGGCAGGGGGGACCAATCAGCCCCAGCATTTT
CDR3: CASGAGGTNQPQHF

D: TRBD2
size: NA
J: TRBJ2-2
V: TRBV7-9
DNA: TGTGCCAGCAGTCAAACCAGGACTAGCGGGGGGGTGAACACCGGGGAGCTGTTTTTT
CDR3: CASSQTRTSGGVNTGELFF

D: NA
size: NA
J: TRBJ1-5
V: TRBV30
DNA: TGTGCCTGGAGTAGGCCCACAGAGTATAGCAATCAGCCCCAGCATTTT
CDR3: CAWSRPTEYSNQPQHF

D: TRBD1
size: NA
J: TRBJ1-2
V: TRBV5-1
DNA: TGCGCCAGCAGCGCGGACAGGGGGCTCTACTATGGCTACACCTTC
CDR3: CASSADRGLYYGYTF

D: NA
size: NA
J: TRBJ1-6
V: TRBV5-6
DNA: TGTGCCAGCAGCTTGCCCGCTGATTCACCCCTCCACTTT
CDR3: CASSLPADSPLHF

D: NA
size: few
J: TRBJ1-2
V: TRBV30
DNA: TGTGCCTGGAGTCGCGACAGGCCCCAGGGCTACACCTTC
CDR3: CAWSRDRPQGYTF

D: TRBD2
size: NA
J: TRBJ2-1
V: TRBV30
DNA: TGTGCCGGAGGGAAGACTAGCGGGAGTGGTGAGCAGTTCTTC
CDR3: CAGGKTSGSGEQFF

D: NA
size: NA
J: TRBJ2-5
V: TRBV9
DNA: TGTGCCAGCAGCGTAGATCAGTTTATGAGAATGGAGACCCAGTACTTC
CDR3: CASSVDQFMRMETQYF

D: NA
size: NA
J: TRBJ2-5
V: TRBV5-8
DNA: TGTGCCAGCAGCTTGGGCACAGGGCGCTTAGAGACCCAGTACTTC
CDR3: CASSLGTGRLETQYF

D: NA
size: NA
J: TRBJ1-5
V: TRBV5-1
DNA: TGCGCCAGCAGCCCGGACAGTCGCAATCAGCCCCAGCATTTT
CDR3: CASSPDSRNQPQHF

D: NA
size: NA
J: TRBJ1-6
V: TRBV5-4
DNA: TGTGCCAGCAGCTTTCAGGGGTCTTCACCCCTCCACTTT
CDR3: CASSFQGSSPLHF

D: NA
size: few
J: TRBJ2-2
V: TRBV5-1
DNA: TGCGCCAGCAGCTTGGGATCGGGAACCGGGGAGCTGTTTTTT
CDR3: CASSLGSGTGELFF

D: NA
size: NA
J: TRBJ1-2
V: TRBV5-4
DNA: TGTGCCAGCAGCCGGGAAGGAGGACCCGGGTATGGCTACACCTTC
CDR3: CASSREGGPGYGYTF

D: NA
size: NA
J: TRBJ2-2
V: TRBV5-1
DNA: TGCGCCAGCAGCTTGTCGGGGTCCGGGGAGCTGTTTTTT
CDR3: CASSLSGSGELFF

D: NA
size: NA
J: TRBJ2-1
V: TRBV7-9
DNA: TGTGCCAGCAGTTTCACCTCAGGGCCTGAGCAGTTCTTC
CDR3: CASSFTSGPEQFF

D: NA
size: NA
J: TRBJ2-5
V: TRBV30
DNA: TGTGCCTGGAGGGCCTACGACTCTGGGACCCAGTACTTC
CDR3: CAWRAYDSGTQYF

D: TRBD1
size: NA
J: TRBJ1-6
V: TRBV27
DNA: TGTGCCAGCAGTTTGGGGACAGGGTTTTCACCCCTCCACTTT
CDR3: CASSLGTGFSPLHF

D: TRBD1
size: NA
J: TRBJ2-7
V: TRBV6-6
DNA: TGTGCCAGCAGTTACAGACCCGGGACAGGCCGGAGCGAGCAGTACTTC
CDR3: CASSYRPGTGRSEQYF

D: TRBD1
size: NA
J: TRBJ2-7
V: TRBV5-1
DNA: TGCGCCAGCAGCTTGGACGGGACAGGGTTCGGCGAGCAGTACTTC
CDR3: CASSLDGTGFGEQYF